This T cell receptor (beta chain) came from a study of blood T cell repertoires in COVID-19. Study-wide background: T cells, B-cell-depleted T cells, or PBMCs supplied cDNA or gDNA.

Original data processing: Amplification of reference gene primers was used by the study to estimate nucleated cell counts. This table comes from immunoSEQ multiplex PCR, and its TCRdb copy is limited to in-frame clones, with some not included. Clonal size and the V and J genes are those of that table, whereas D and trimming came from the DNA. The repertoire holds 100,000 to 150,000 clones, approximately 82% seen once, with about 12% in the top ten. Trimming removed 4 bases from V and 2 bases from J; junction bases left unmatched: 7. Per germline, CDR1 SGHRS and CDR2 YFSETQ. This CDR3 has 15 amino acids.

The clonotype originates from a man aged 55 to 70 with acute or convalescent COVID-19. This chain joins TRBV5-1 and TRBJ2-7, with 9 bases matching TRBD2. The specimen was peripheral blood. This CDR3 is CASSPTSGYAYEQYF. The CDR3 DNA reads as TGCGCCAGCAGCCCCACTAGCGGGTATGCCTACGAGCAGTACTTC.